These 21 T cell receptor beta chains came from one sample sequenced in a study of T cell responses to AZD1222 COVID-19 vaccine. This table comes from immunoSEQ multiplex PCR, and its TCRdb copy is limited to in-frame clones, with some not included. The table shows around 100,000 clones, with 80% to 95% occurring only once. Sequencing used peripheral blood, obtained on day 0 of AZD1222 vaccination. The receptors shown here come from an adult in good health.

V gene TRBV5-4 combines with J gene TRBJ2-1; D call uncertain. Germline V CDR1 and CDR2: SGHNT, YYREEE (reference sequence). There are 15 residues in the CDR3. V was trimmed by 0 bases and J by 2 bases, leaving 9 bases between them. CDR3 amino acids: CASSLGVGTYNEQFF. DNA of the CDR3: TGTGCCAGCAGCTTGGGGGTGGGAACCTACAATGAGCAGTTCTTC.

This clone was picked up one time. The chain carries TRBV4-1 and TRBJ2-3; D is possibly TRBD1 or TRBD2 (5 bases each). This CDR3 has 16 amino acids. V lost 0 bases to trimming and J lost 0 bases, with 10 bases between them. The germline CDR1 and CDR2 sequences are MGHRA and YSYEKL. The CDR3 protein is CASSQDWGRSTDTQYF. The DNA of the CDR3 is TGCGCCAGCAGCCAAGATTGGGGACGAAGCACAGATACGCAGTATTTT.

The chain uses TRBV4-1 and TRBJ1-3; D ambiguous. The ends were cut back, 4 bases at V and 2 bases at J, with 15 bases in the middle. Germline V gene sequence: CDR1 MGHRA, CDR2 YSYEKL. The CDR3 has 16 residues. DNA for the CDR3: TGCGCCAGCAGCCCCGTCCGGCACAGTACTGGAAACACCATATATTTT. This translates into CASSPVRHSTGNTIYF.

The CDR3 bases are TGTGCCAGCAGGCTAAACACGGGCAATCAGCCCCAGCATTTT. Translation: CASRLNTGNQPQHF. The rearrangement links TRBV28 to TRBJ1-5; D ambiguous. Trimming cost V 6 bases and J 2 bases, with 11 bases left between them. The CDR3 spans 14 residues. CDR1 and CDR2 from the germline V gene are MDHEN and SYDVKM.

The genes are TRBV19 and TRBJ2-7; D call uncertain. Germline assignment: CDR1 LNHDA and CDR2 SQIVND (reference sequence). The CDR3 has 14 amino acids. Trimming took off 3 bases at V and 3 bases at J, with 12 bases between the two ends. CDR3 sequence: CASSIRHSSYEQYF. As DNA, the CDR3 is TGTGCCAGTAGTATTCGACACTCAAGCTACGAGCAGTACTTC.

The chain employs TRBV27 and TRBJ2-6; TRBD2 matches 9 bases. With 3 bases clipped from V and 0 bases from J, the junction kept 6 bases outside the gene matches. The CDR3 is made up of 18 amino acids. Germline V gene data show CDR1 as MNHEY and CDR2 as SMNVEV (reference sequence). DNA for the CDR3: TGTGCCAGCAGTTTCGCTAGCGGGGCACGCTCTGGGGCCAACGTCCTGACTTTC. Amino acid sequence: CASSFASGARSGANVLTF.

The CDR3 sequence is CASSPSSGRASSYNEQFF. The CDR3 bases are TGCGCCAGCAGCCCCTCTAGCGGGAGGGCCAGTTCCTACAATGAGCAGTTCTTC. The gene calls are TRBV5-1 and TRBJ2-1; 12 bases match TRBD2. V lost 4 bases to trimming and J lost 1 base; unmatched junction nucleotides: 9. CDR3 length: 18 amino acids. Germline V CDR1 and CDR2: SGHRS, YFSETQ.

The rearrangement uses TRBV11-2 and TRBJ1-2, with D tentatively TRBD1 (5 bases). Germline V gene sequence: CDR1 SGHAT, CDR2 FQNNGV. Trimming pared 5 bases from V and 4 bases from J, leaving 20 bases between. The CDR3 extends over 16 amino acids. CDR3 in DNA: TGTGCCAGCAGCCCCCCGGGGCACCCCGCGGGCTATGGCTACACCTTC. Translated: CASSPPGHPAGYGYTF. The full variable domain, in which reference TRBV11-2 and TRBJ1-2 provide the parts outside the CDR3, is EAGVAQSPRYKIIEKRQSVAFWCNPISGHATLYWYQQILGQGPKLLIQFQNNGVVDDSQLPKDRFSAERLKGVDSTLKIQPAKLEDSAVYLCASSPPGHPAGYGYTFGSGTRLTVV.

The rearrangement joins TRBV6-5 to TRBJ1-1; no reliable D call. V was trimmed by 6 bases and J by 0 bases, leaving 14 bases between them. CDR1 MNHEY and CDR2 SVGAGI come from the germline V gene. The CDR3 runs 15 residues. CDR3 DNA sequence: TGTGCCAGCAGGGATGCACTCAATATGAACACTGAAGCTTTCTTT. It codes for CASRDALNMNTEAFF.

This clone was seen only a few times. As DNA, the CDR3 is TGTGCCAGCAGTGCGGGGGGGACAGCCCTACAGCCCCAGCATTTT. It encodes CASSAGGTALQPQHF. The chain is built from TRBV27 and TRBJ1-5, with 7 bases that match TRBD1. CDR1 is MNHEY, CDR2 SMNVEV, per germline (reference sequence). The V and J ends lost 5 bases and 7 bases, in that order; junction bases with no gene match: 11. This CDR3 spans 15 amino acids.

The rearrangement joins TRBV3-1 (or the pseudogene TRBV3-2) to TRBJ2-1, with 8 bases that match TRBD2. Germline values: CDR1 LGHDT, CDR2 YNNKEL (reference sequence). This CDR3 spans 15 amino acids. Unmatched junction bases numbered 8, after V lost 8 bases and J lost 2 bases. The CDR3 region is CASGRAGEPYNEQFF. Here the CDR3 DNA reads TGTGCCAGCGGTCGAGCGGGAGAGCCCTACAATGAGCAGTTCTTC.

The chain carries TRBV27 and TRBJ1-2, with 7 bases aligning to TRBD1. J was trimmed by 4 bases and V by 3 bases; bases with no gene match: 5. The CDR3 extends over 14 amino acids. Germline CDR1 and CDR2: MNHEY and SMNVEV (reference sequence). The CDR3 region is CASSFTGESYGYTF. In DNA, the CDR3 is TGTGCCAGCAGTTTCACAGGGGAAAGCTATGGCTACACCTTC.

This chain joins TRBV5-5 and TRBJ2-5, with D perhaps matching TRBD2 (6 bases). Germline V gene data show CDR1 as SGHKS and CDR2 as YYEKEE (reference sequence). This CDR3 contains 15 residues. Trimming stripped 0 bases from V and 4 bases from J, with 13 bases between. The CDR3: CASSLVADGGETQYF. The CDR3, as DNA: TGTGCCAGCAGCTTGGTAGCGGACGGCGGAGAGACCCAGTACTTC.

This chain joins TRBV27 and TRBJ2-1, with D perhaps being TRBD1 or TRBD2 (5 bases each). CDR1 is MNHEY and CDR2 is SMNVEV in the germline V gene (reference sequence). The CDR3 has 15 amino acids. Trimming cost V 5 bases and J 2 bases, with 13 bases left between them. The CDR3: CASSPRGLTYNEQFF. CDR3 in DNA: TGTGCCAGCAGTCCCCGGGGCCTCACCTACAATGAGCAGTTCTTC.

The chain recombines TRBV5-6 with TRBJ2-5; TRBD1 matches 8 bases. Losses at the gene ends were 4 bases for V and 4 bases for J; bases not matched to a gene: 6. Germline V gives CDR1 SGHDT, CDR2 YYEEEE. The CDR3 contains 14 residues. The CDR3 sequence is CASSVKTGAETQYF. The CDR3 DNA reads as TGTGCCAGCAGCGTGAAGACAGGGGCAGAGACCCAGTACTTC.

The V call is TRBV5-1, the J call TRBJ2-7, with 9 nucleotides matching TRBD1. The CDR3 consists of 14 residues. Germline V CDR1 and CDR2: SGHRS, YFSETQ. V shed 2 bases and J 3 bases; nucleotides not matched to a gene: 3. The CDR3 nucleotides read TGCGCCAGCAGCTTAGTGGACAGGGGCTACGAGCAGTACTTC. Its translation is CASSLVDRGYEQYF.

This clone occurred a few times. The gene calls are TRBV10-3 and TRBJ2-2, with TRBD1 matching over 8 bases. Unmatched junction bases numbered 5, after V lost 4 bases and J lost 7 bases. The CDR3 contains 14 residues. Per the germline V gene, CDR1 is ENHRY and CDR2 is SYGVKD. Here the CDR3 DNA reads TGTGCCATCAGTGGGACAGGGTCGGACGGGGAGCTGTTTTTT. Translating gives CAISGTGSDGELFF.

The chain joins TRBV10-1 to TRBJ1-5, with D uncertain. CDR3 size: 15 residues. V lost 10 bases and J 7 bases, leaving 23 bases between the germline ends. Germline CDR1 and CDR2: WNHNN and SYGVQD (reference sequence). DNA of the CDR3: TGCGCCACCACCCCCGGGCCCGGTGGGCCACAGCCCCAGCATTTT. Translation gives CATTPGPGGPQPQHF.

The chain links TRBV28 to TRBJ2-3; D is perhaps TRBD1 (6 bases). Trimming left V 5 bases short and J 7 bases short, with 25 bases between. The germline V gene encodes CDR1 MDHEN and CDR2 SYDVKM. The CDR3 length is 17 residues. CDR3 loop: CASSNPQGPRGSNTQYF. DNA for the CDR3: TGTGCCAGCAGTAACCCCCAGGGGCCCAGGGGTTCCAATACGCAGTATTTT.

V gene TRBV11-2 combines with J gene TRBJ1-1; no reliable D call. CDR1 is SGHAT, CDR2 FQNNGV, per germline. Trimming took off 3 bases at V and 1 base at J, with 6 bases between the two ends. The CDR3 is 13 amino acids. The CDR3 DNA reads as TGTGCCAGCAGCTTCGCGGGGAACACTGAAGCTTTCTTT. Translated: CASSFAGNTEAFF.

The DNA of the CDR3 is TGTGCCACCAGCAGAGAAACAGGCTCCTACGAGCAGTACTTC. Amino acid sequence: CATSRETGSYEQYF. The chain couples TRBV15 to TRBJ2-7, with D possibly TRBD1 on 5 matching bases. V lost 0 bases and J 0 bases, leaving 6 bases between the germline ends. The CDR3 covers 14 residues. CDR1 and CDR2 from the germline V gene are LNHNV and YYDKDF (reference sequence).